This T cell receptor (beta chain) was captured by sequencing in a study of cytomegalovirus exposure and HLA in healthy donors. In the PCR, 60 Vbeta and 13 Jbeta primers were used. Assay: immunoSEQ multiplex PCR; the TCRdb copy retains only in-frame clones and omits some. The top ten clones hold about 9.6% of a sample with about 160,000 clones, 60% to 80% of them seen once. The CDR3 is made up of 17 amino acids. V shed 0 bases, J shed 5 bases, and the junction held 9 bases outside the gene matches. Germline V gene sequence: CDR1 ENHRY, CDR2 SYGVKD. The V and J genes are TRBV10-3 and TRBJ2-1, with 8 positions matching TRBD2. Material: PBMCs. The TCR originated in a young man in good health and CMV-seropositive. CDR3 in DNA: TGTGCCATCAGTGAGTCGTCGACGGGAGGGCCGAACAATGAGCAGTTCTTC. The encoded protein is CAISESSTGGPNNEQFF.